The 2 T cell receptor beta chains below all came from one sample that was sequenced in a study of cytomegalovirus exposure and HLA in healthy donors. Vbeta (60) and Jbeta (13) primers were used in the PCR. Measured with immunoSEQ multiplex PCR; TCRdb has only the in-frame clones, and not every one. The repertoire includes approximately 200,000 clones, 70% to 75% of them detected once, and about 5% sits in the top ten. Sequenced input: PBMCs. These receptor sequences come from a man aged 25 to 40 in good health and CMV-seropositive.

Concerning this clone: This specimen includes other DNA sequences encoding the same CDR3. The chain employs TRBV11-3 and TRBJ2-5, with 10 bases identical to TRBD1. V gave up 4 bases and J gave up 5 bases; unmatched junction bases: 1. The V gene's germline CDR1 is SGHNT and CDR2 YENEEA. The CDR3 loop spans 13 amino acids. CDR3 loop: CASSSGQGETQYF. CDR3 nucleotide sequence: TGTGCCAGCAGCTCGGGACAGGGGGAGACCCAGTACTTC.

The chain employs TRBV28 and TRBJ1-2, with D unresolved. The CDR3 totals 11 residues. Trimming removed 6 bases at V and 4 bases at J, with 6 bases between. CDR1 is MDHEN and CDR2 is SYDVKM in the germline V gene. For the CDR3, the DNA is TGTGCCAGCAGGGCCCCCTATGGCTACACCTTC. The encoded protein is CASRAPYGYTF.